The next 10 T cell receptor beta chains were all read from a single sample in a study of T cells in localized non-small cell lung cancer. Generated by immunoSEQ multiplex PCR, the TCRdb table keeps only in-frame clones and is missing some. This repertoire shows roughly 9,600 clones, 90% found once; its top ten account for 15% to 20%. The sample in question was peripheral blood, obtained before any cancer treatment. Receptors were obtained from a male donor aged 60 or over with stage III squamous cell lung carcinoma.

The chain employs TRBV6-5 and TRBJ2-7; TRBD1 or TRBD2 may be the D gene (5 bases each). Germline V lookup: CDR1 MNHEY, CDR2 SVGAGI. V lost 6 bases, J lost 5 bases, and 11 bases lay in between. This CDR3 is built from 12 residues. The CDR3: CASSPRGDEQYF. CDR3 coding DNA: TGTGCCAGCAGCCCGCGAGGGGACGAGCAGTACTTC.

The rearrangement links TRBV7-6 to TRBJ2-7; no clear D. This CDR3 is built from 13 residues. V shed 7 bases and J shed 0 bases, with 10 bases lying between them. Germline V gene data show CDR1 as SGHVS and CDR2 as FNYEAQ. For the CDR3, the DNA is TGTGCCAGCATCCCGGGCGACTCCTACGAGCAGTACTTC. As protein: CASIPGDSYEQYF.

V is TRBV27 and J is TRBJ1-1, with D possibly TRBD1 on 5 matching bases. The CDR3 length is 14 residues. The germline gives CDR1 MNHEY, CDR2 SMNVEV (reference sequence). Trimming left V 3 bases short and J 3 bases short, with 11 bases between. CDR3 residues: CASSFSQGHTEAFF. The DNA for the CDR3 is TGTGCCAGCAGTTTTTCCCAGGGTCACACTGAAGCTTTCTTT.

This rearrangement joins TRBV9 to TRBJ1-3; 9 bases line up with TRBD1. The CDR3 has 16 residues. V lost 0 bases to trimming and J lost 3 bases; unmatched junction nucleotides: 4. CDR1 and CDR2 (germline): SGDLS, YYNGEE. CDR3: CASSVGGQGSGNTIYF. For the CDR3, the DNA is TGTGCCAGCAGCGTAGGAGGACAGGGGAGTGGAAACACCATATATTTT.

This clone came up once. The rearrangement joins TRBV7-9 to TRBJ1-4; 7 bases line up with TRBD1. This CDR3 has 14 residues. Looked up from germline, CDR1 is SEHNR and CDR2 is FQNEAQ (reference sequence). V was clipped by 4 bases and J by 6 bases; unmatched bases: 5. The CDR3 loop reads CASSSTGADEKLFF. The CDR3 nucleotides are TGTGCCAGCAGCTCAACAGGGGCCGATGAAAAACTGTTTTTT. The full variable domain, with the rest looked up from reference TRBV7-9 and TRBJ1-4, is DTGVSQNPRHKITKRGQNVTFRCDPISEHNRLYWYRQTLGQGPEFLTYFQNEAQLEKSRLLSDRFSAERPKGSFSTLEIQRTEQGDSAMYLCASSSTGADEKLFFGSGTQLSVL.

The CDR3: CASRPGQMNTEAFF. CDR3 bases: TGTGCCAGCAGGCCGGGACAAATGAACACTGAAGCTTTCTTT. The rearrangement uses TRBV28 and TRBJ1-1; possible D gene TRBD1, 6 bases. The germline V gene encodes CDR1 MDHEN and CDR2 SYDVKM. V gave up 6 bases and J gave up 0 bases, with 11 bases separating them. The CDR3 covers 14 residues.

V gene TRBV7-9 combines with J gene TRBJ2-3; 7 bases agree with TRBD2. Trimming cost V 7 bases and J 0 bases; bases outside gene matches: 7. Germline V gene sequence: CDR1 SEHNR, CDR2 FQNEAQ (reference sequence). The CDR3 runs to 15 residues. CDR3 amino acids: CASTPRGVSTDTQYF. The CDR3 DNA reads as TGTGCCAGCACCCCCCGGGGGGTTAGCACAGATACGCAGTATTTT.

V and J are TRBV5-1 and TRBJ2-7; TRBD1 matches 7 bases. This CDR3 is built from 14 residues. V dropped 0 bases and J dropped 2; count of bases not matched to a gene: 2. The germline gives CDR1 SGHRS, CDR2 YFSETQ. The CDR3 sequence: CASSLGGGPYEQYF. The CDR3 coding sequence is TGCGCCAGCAGCTTGGGAGGGGGCCCCTACGAGCAGTACTTC.

The CDR3 coding sequence is TGCGCCAGCAGCCAAGTAGCCCAGGGGGCTTTCGATCAGCCCCAGCATTTT. Translation: CASSQVAQGAFDQPQHF. V is TRBV4-1 and J is TRBJ1-5; 8 positions agree with TRBD1. Germline CDR1 MGHRA, CDR2 YSYEKL. Unmatched junction bases numbered 10, after V lost 1 base and J lost 5 bases. CDR3 length equals 17 residues.

The chain joins TRBV7-2 to TRBJ2-3, with D perhaps being TRBD1 or TRBD2 (6 bases each). CDR1 SGHTA and CDR2 FQGNSA come from the germline V gene. There are 12 residues in the CDR3. V was clipped by 4 bases and J by 9 bases, with 11 bases between them. This chain's CDR3 is CASSWGAGTQYF. CDR3 DNA: TGTGCCAGCAGCTGGGGGGCCGGGACGCAGTATTTT. The full variable domain, its missing parts supplied by reference TRBV7-2 and TRBJ2-3, is GAGVSQSPSNKVTEKGKDVELRCDPISGHTALYWYRQSLGQGLEFLIYFQGNSAPDKSGLPSDRFSAERTGGSVSTLTIQRTQQEDSAVYLCASSWGAGTQYFGPGTRLTVL.